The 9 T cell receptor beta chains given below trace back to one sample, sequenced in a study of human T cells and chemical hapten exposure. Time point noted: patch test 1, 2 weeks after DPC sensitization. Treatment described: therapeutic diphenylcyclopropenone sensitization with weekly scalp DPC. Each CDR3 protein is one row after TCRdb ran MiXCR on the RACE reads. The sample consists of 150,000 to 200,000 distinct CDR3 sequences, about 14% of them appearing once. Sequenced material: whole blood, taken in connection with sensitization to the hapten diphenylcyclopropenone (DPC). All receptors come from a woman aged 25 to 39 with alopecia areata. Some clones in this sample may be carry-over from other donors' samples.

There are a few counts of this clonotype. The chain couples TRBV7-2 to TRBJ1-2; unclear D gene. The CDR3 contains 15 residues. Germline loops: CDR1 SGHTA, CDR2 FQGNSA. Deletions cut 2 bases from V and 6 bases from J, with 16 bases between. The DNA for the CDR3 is TGTGCCAGCAGCTTACTCTGGCCCAGCGGGGATGGCTACACCTTC. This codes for CASSLLWPSGDGYTF.

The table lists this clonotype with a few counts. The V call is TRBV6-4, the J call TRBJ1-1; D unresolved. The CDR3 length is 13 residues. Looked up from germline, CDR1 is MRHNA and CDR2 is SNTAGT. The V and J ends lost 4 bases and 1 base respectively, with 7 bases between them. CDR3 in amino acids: CASSVNRNTEAFF. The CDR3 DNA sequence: TGTGCCAGCAGTGTGAACAGGAACACTGAAGCTTTCTTT.

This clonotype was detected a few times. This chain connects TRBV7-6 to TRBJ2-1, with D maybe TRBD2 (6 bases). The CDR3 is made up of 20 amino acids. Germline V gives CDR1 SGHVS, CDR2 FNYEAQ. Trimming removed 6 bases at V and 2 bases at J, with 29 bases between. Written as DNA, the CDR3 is TGTGCCAGCAGTCGGGCCGGGAGCTTCGACACCCCCAGCGCCTACAATGAGCAGTTCTTC. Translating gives CASSRAGSFDTPSAYNEQFF. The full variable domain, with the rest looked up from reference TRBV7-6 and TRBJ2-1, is GAGVSQSPRYKVTKRGQDVALRCDPISGHVSLYWYRQALGQGPEFLTYFNYEAQQDKSGLPNDRFSAERPEGSISTLTIQRTEQRDSAMYRCASSRAGSFDTPSAYNEQFFGPGTRLTVL.

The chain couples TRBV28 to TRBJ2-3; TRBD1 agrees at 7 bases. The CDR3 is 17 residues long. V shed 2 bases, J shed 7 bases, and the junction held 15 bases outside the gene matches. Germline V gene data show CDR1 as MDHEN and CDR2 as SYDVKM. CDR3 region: CASSLRSRDRVGNTQYF. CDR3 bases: TGTGCCAGCAGTTTAAGGTCGCGAGACAGGGTAGGAAATACGCAGTATTTT. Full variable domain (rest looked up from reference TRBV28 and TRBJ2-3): DVKVTQSSRYLVKRTGEKVFLECVQDMDHENMFWYRQDPGLGLRLIYFSYDVKMKEKGDIPEGYSVSREKKERFSLILESASTNQTSMYLCASSLRSRDRVGNTQYFGPGTRLTVL.

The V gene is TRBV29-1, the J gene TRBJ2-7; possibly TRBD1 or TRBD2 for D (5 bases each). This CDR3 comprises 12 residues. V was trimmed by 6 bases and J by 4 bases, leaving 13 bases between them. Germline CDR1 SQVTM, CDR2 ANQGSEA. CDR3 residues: CSVRDGAYEQYF. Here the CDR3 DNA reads TGCAGCGTGAGGGACGGTGCGTACGAGCAGTACTTC.

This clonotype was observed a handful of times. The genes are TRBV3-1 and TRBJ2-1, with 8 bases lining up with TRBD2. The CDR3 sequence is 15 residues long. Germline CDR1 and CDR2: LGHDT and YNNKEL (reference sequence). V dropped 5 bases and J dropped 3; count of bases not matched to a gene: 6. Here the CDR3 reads CASSRAGVFYNEQFF. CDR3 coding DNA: TGTGCCAGCAGCAGAGCGGGAGTGTTCTACAATGAGCAGTTCTTC.

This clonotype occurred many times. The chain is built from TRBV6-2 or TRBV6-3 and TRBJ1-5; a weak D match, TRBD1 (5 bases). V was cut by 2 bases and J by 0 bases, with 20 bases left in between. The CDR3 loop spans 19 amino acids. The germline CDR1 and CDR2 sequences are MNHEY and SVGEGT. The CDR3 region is CASSYDGPGAEYSNQPQHF. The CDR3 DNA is TGTGCCAGCAGTTACGACGGACCCGGGGCCGAATATAGCAATCAGCCCCAGCATTTT.

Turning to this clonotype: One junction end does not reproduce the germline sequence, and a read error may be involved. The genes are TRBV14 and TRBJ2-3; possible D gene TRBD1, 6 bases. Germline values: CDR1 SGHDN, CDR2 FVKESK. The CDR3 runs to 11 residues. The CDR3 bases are TGTGCCAGCACCCAACAGGGAGCGCAGTATTTT. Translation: CASTQQGAQYF. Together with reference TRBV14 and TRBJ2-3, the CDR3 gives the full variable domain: EAGVTQFPSHSVIEKGQTVTLRCDPISGHDNLYWYRRVMGKEIKFLLHFVKESKQDESGMPNNRFLAERTGGTYSTLKVQPAELEDSGVYFCASTQQGAQYFGPGTRLTVL.

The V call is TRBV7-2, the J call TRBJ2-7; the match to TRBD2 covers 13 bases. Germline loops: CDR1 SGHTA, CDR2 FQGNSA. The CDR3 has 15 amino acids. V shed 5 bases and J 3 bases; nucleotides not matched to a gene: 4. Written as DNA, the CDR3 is TGTGCCAGCAGCCCTCGGACTAGCGGGGGCTACGAGCAGTACTTC. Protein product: CASSPRTSGGYEQYF.